The present T cell receptor (beta chain) was sequenced within a study of T cells after yellow fever vaccination. The wider study: Preparing low-cell-number fractions relied on SMART-Seq v4 Ultra Low Input.

5'RACE template switching produced TCR cDNA carrying a universal primer site and UMIs. Via MiXCR, TCRdb re-called the 5' RACE reads, giving one row per CDR3 protein. The sample lists about 340,000 distinct CDR3 sequences, almost 4% occurring once. Trimming left V 3 bases short and J 3 bases short, with 9 bases between. The CDR3 runs to 12 residues. Germline V gene data show CDR1 as DFQATT and CDR2 as SNEGSKA (reference sequence). Study-level findings and limits: The study re-detected most primary-vaccination clones after the booster (about 95% CD4, around 89% CD8).

With respect to this clonotype: What it recognizes is unknown.

This clonotype originated in a man in his late teens or twenties who received the YFV17D yellow fever vaccine. The source material was PBMCs, sampled 5 days after the yellow fever booster vaccination. J is TRBJ2-7 and V is TRBV20-1, with D maybe TRBD2 (5 bases). CDR3 residues: CSARGRNYEQYV. CDR3 sequence (DNA): TGCAGTGCTAGGGGGAGAAACTACGAGCAGTACGTC.